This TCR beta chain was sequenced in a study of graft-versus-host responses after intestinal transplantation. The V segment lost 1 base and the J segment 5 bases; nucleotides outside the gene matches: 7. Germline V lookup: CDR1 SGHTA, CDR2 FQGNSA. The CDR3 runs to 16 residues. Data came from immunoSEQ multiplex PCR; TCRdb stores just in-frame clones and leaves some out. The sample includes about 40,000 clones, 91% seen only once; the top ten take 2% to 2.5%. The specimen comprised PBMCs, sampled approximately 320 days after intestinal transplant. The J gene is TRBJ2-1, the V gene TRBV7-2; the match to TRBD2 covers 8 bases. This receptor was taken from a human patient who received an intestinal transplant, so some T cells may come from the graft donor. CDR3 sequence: CASSLVSGRVNNEQFF. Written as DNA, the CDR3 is TGTGCCAGCAGCTTAGTCAGCGGGAGAGTCAACAATGAGCAGTTCTTC.